Sequencing of this T cell receptor beta chain was carried out in a study of regulatory T cells in long-lasting Graves disease. Study findings and constraints: Persistent patients shared more public clonotypes (about 2,900) than new patients (more than 900). Persistent disease preferred TRBV28, TRBJ1-2 and TRBJ2-5.

For TCR beta, libraries came from iRepertoire HTBI primers and Arm-PCR of CDR3 regions. A single record per CDR3 protein comes from TCRdb applying MiXCR to the multiplex PCR reads. This table holds about 350,000 distinct CDR3 sequences, around 15% found once. Time point defined: newly diagnosed GD, antithyroid drugs for less than 3 months. Following extraction of RNA from PBMCs, that RNA was used to make the TCR library. Germline V lookup: CDR1 LNHNV, CDR2 YYDKDF (reference sequence). V lost 5 bases to trimming and J lost 5 bases, with 18 bases between them. The CDR3 sequence is 15 residues long. On this clonotype itself: What it binds is not known.

These data were also reused for a study on T cells in Graves' hyperthyroidism and ophthalmopathy.

The TCR originated in a woman under 30 with Graves disease. This chain connects TRBV15 to TRBJ2-5; D possibly corresponds to TRBD2 (5 bases). The material was peripheral blood mononuclear cells (PBMCs), obtained at new diagnosis, from a patient treated with antithyroid drugs. CDR3 DNA sequence: TGTGCCACCAGCCAAACCACCGGGGTAAGGGAGACCCAGTACTTC. Its translation: CATSQTTGVRETQYF.